Below, one T cell receptor (beta chain) is given with its context. This sample was taken from a study of blood T cell repertoires in COVID-19. Study in general: Donors in the United States, Italy and Spain gave samples during acute or convalescent COVID-19.

Enrolment of Seattle patients took place during active infection, and they were followed longitudinally. CDR3 length equals 15 residues. V was shortened by 0 bases and J by 4 bases, with 13 bases between the two germline ends. CDR1 and CDR2 from the germline V gene are SGHRS and YFSETQ. Profiling relied on immunoSEQ multiplex PCR, and the TCRdb table lists in-frame clones only, not all of them. Here the sample spans approximately 200,000 clones, around 80% being singletons. This TCR came from a woman of 80 years or more with COVID-19, enrolled during active disease. This sequence joins TRBV5-1 and TRBJ1-1, with D possibly being TRBD1 (5 bases). Sample: peripheral blood. CDR3 sequence: CASSLDPGKGTEAFF. Here the CDR3 DNA reads TGCGCCAGCAGCTTGGATCCAGGGAAGGGCACTGAAGCTTTCTTT.